The 4 T cell receptor beta chains reported below all come from one sample, sequenced in a study of T cell responses to AZD1222 COVID-19 vaccine. Libraries were prepared by immunoSEQ multiplex PCR; TCRdb keeps only in-frame clonotypes and omits some of them. The table lists some 140,000 clones, approximately 93% of them singletons. This specimen consisted of peripheral blood, obtained on day 0 of AZD1222 vaccination. The origin of the receptors is an adult in good health.

The CDR3 nucleotides read TGTGCCAGCAGCCGAGGGGGAGGCAACAATCAGCCCCAGCATTTT. Translated, it gives CASSRGGGNNQPQHF. The rearrangement links TRBV7-8 to TRBJ1-5, with D maybe TRBD1 (6 bases). Germline V gene lookup returns CDR1 SGHVS and CDR2 FQNEAQ. The CDR3 covers 15 residues. Trimming took 5 bases from V and 3 from J, leaving 14 bases between them.

This clone is a singleton in its sample. This chain links TRBV30 with TRBJ1-1; 9 nucleotides agree with TRBD1. V dropped 3 bases and J dropped 11; count of bases not matched to a gene: 10. This CDR3 is built from 13 residues. Germline CDR1 reads GTSNPN; CDR2 reads SVGIG (reference sequence). CDR3 sequence (DNA): TGTGCCTGGAGCCCCCTTCGGACAGGGGCCGCTTTCTTT. Amino acids: CAWSPLRTGAAFF.

This clone has just one count. This chain joins TRBV28 and TRBJ2-5, with 7 nucleotides matching TRBD1. J gave up 5 bases and V 5 bases, and 11 bases lay outside the gene matches. Looked up from germline, CDR1 is MDHEN and CDR2 is SYDVKM. The length of the CDR3 is 15 residues. The CDR3 loop reads CASSGRGIGEETQYF. CDR3 DNA sequence: TGTGCCAGCAGTGGCAGGGGGATAGGCGAGGAGACCCAGTACTTC.

This chain connects TRBV15 to TRBJ2-7; TRBD1 aligns across 12 bases. From germline, CDR1 is LNHNV and CDR2 YYDKDF (reference sequence). V was pared by 0 bases and J by 6 bases, with 3 bases of the junction left unmatched. This CDR3 spans 15 amino acids. CDR3 sequence reads: CATSREGQGAGEQYF. The CDR3 DNA sequence: TGTGCCACCAGCAGAGAGGGACAGGGGGCGGGCGAGCAGTACTTC.